This is a list of T cell receptor beta chains from one sample in a study of shared clonotypes between healthy human individuals. Repertoires were generated with immunoSEQ multiplex PCR, while TCRdb's copy carries only in-frame clones and drops some. The sample contains some 2.1 million clones, roughly 96% of which appear only once. Specimen: naive CD4+ T cells sorted from blood. Receptor source: a man younger than 35 in good health. CDR3s include the opening cysteine and the closing phenylalanine or tryptophan. A D gene is named only where the DNA matches it firmly. Size values are once, few and many counts, or a class for expanded clones, and some rows have none.

clone_size j_call d_call v_call cdr3_aa cdr3_nt
- TRBJ1-1 - TRBV27 CASSFRGNTEAFF TGTGCCAGCAGTTTCCGGGGCAACACTGAAGCTTTCTTT
- TRBJ2-7 - TRBV27 CASSPQGWYEQYF TGTGCCAGCAGCCCACAGGGTTGGTACGAGCAGTACTTC
- TRBJ2-7 - TRBV11-2 CATRYNALSYEQYF TGTGCCACCAGGTACAACGCCCTCTCCTACGAGCAGTACTTC
- TRBJ2-5 - TRBV7-2 CASSDPLETQYF TGTGCCAGCAGCGACCCGTTGGAGACCCAGTACTTC
- TRBJ2-3 - TRBV5-6 CASSSEGTDTQYF TGTGCCAGCAGCTCAGAGGGAACAGATACGCAGTATTTT
- TRBJ1-3 - TRBV9 CASSVEGVNGNTIYF TGTGCCAGCAGCGTAGAGGGAGTCAATGGAAACACCATATATTTT
once TRBJ2-3 - TRBV20-1 CSARTDTQYF TGCAGTGCTCGAACAGATACGCAGTATTTT
- TRBJ1-4 - TRBV18 CASSPRSGTDEKLFF TGTGCCAGCTCACCACGCTCAGGCACCGACGAAAAACTGTTTTTT
- TRBJ2-7 - TRBV27 CASSPRQRGLGYEQYF TGTGCCAGCAGCCCCAGACAAAGAGGGCTGGGCTACGAGCAGTACTTC
- TRBJ1-2 - TRBV18 CASSPGSADYGYTF TGTGCCAGCTCACCAGGGTCGGCGGACTATGGCTACACCTTC
- TRBJ1-2 - TRBV4-2 CASSQDLGTASYGYTF TGTGCCAGCAGCCAAGATCTTGGGACGGCGTCCTATGGCTACACCTTC
- TRBJ2-3 - TRBV9 CASSTSLDPANTQYF TGTGCCAGCAGCACATCTCTAGACCCCGCGAATACGCAGTATTTT
- TRBJ1-3 TRBD1 TRBV30 CAWRGQGGGNTIYF TGTGCCTGGAGGGGACAGGGAGGTGGAAACACCATATATTTT
- TRBJ2-7 TRBD1 TRBV5-1 CASTDPDRATYEQYF TGCGCCAGCACCGACCCGGACAGGGCTACCTACGAGCAGTACTTC
- TRBJ2-5 TRBD1 TRBV5-4 CASSRVQGGAQETQYF TGTGCCAGCAGCCGGGTACAGGGGGGAGCCCAAGAGACCCAGTACTTC
- TRBJ2-1 - TRBV23-1 CASSQGPSYNEQFF TGCGCCAGCAGTCAGGGACCCAGTTACAATGAGCAGTTCTTC
- TRBJ2-3 - TRBV5-1 CASSLEWRGSTDTQYF TGCGCCAGCAGCTTGGAGTGGCGGGGAAGCACAGATACGCAGTATTTT
- TRBJ1-5 TRBD1 TRBV6-6 CASSYPGTGNQPQHF TGTGCCAGCAGTTACCCCGGGACAGGGAATCAGCCCCAGCATTTT
- TRBJ2-5 - TRBV25-1 CASSEFGKQETQYF TGTGCCAGCAGTGAATTCGGTAAACAAGAGACCCAGTACTTC
- TRBJ2-2 TRBD2 TRBV5-4 CASSTGGPGELFF TGTGCCAGCAGCACGGGGGGTCCCGGGGAGCTGTTTTTT
- TRBJ1-1 - TRBV19 CASSSYKGAFF TGTGCCAGTAGTAGTTATAAAGGAGCTTTCTTT
- TRBJ2-3 TRBD1 TRBV25-1 CASTRQGPSTDTQYF TGTGCCAGCACAAGACAGGGGCCGAGCACAGATACGCAGTATTTT
- TRBJ1-1 - TRBV30 CAWSAGTENTEAFF TGTGCCTGGAGCGCCGGGACTGAGAACACTGAAGCTTTCTTT
- TRBJ2-5 - TRBV2 CASSVGVGTQYF TGTGCCAGCAGTGTAGGGGTTGGGACCCAGTACTTC
- TRBJ2-3 TRBD1 TRBV30 CAWSADRGSNTQYF TGTGCCTGGAGCGCCGACAGGGGGTCAAATACGCAGTATTTT
- TRBJ1-3 - TRBV5-1 CASSPRSSSGNTIYF TGCGCCAGCAGCCCCCGCTCGAGCTCTGGAAACACCATATATTTT